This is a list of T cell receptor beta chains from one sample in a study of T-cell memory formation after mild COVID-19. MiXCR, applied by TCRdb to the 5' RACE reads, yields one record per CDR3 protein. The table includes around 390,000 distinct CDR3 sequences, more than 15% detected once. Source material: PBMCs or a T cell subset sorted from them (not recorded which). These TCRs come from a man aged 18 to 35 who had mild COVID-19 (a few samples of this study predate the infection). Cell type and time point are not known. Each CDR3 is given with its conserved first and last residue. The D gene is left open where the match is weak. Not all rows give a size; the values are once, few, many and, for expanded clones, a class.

CDR3aa: CASSPTENQPQHF
CDR3nt: TGTGCCAGCAGCCCTACAGAAAATCAGCCCCAGCATTTT
v_gene: TRBV12-3/TRBV12-4
j_gene: TRBJ1-5
d_gene: -
abundance: -

CDR3aa: CASRELGGEKLFF
CDR3nt: TGTGCCAGCAGGGAACTCGGTGGCGAAAAACTGTTTTTT
v_gene: TRBV27
j_gene: TRBJ1-4
d_gene: -
abundance: few

CDR3aa: CASSLGRGSYEQYF
CDR3nt: TGTGCCAGCAGTTTAGGCCGAGGGTCCTACGAGCAGTACTTC
v_gene: TRBV27
j_gene: TRBJ2-7
d_gene: -
abundance: few

CDR3aa: CASSQVGAGGEAFF
CDR3nt: TGCGCCAGCAGCCAAGTTGGCGCGGGGGGTGAAGCTTTCTTT
v_gene: TRBV4-1
j_gene: TRBJ1-1
d_gene: -
abundance: -

CDR3aa: CASSPRDSSTDTQYF
CDR3nt: TGTGCCAGCTCACCCCGGGACAGTAGCACAGATACGCAGTATTTT
v_gene: TRBV18
j_gene: TRBJ2-3
d_gene: TRBD1
abundance: -

CDR3aa: CASSRTSGNYNEQFF
CDR3nt: TGTGCCAGCAGCCGGACTAGCGGAAACTACAATGAGCAGTTCTTC
v_gene: TRBV5-8
j_gene: TRBJ2-1
d_gene: TRBD2
abundance: -

CDR3aa: CASSLSRDTDTQYF
CDR3nt: TGTGCCAGCAGCTTATCGCGAGACACAGATACGCAGTATTTT
v_gene: TRBV7-3
j_gene: TRBJ2-3
d_gene: -
abundance: -

CDR3aa: CASSVQGGAFGELFF
CDR3nt: TGTGCCAGCAGCGTACAAGGGGGGGCCTTCGGGGAGCTGTTTTTT
v_gene: TRBV9
j_gene: TRBJ2-2
d_gene: -
abundance: -

CDR3aa: CASKKDRGRTEAFF
CDR3nt: TGTGCCAGCAAAAAAGACAGGGGAAGAACTGAAGCTTTCTTT
v_gene: TRBV6-5
j_gene: TRBJ1-1
d_gene: TRBD1
abundance: -

CDR3aa: CASTQTGGITDTQYF
CDR3nt: TGTGCCAGCACCCAGACAGGGGGAATAACAGATACGCAGTATTTT
v_gene: TRBV11-2
j_gene: TRBJ2-3
d_gene: TRBD1
abundance: few

CDR3aa: CASSSRVGTDTQYF
CDR3nt: TGTGCCAGCAGCTCGCGGGTCGGCACAGATACGCAGTATTTT
v_gene: TRBV7-2
j_gene: TRBJ2-3
d_gene: -
abundance: few

CDR3aa: CASSLLGTGITDTQYF
CDR3nt: TGTGCCAGCAGTTTATTGGGGACAGGGATCACAGATACGCAGTATTTT
v_gene: TRBV12-3/TRBV12-4
j_gene: TRBJ2-3
d_gene: TRBD1
abundance: -

CDR3aa: CASSRGTGPSTNEKLFF
CDR3nt: TGCGCCAGCAGCCGGGGCACAGGCCCTTCAACTAATGAAAAACTGTTTTTT
v_gene: TRBV5-1
j_gene: TRBJ1-4
d_gene: -
abundance: few

CDR3aa: CASSADRVEQYF
CDR3nt: TGCGCCAGCAGCGCTGACAGGGTTGAGCAGTACTTC
v_gene: TRBV5-1
j_gene: TRBJ2-7
d_gene: TRBD1
abundance: few

CDR3aa: CASSQGTTGEETQYF
CDR3nt: TGTGCCAGCAGCCAAGGGACTACCGGGGAAGAGACCCAGTACTTC
v_gene: TRBV7-9
j_gene: TRBJ2-5
d_gene: TRBD2
abundance: -

CDR3aa: CASSVEGIGPQETQYF
CDR3nt: TGTGCCAGCAGCGTAGAAGGTATAGGGCCCCAAGAGACCCAGTACTTC
v_gene: TRBV9
j_gene: TRBJ2-5
d_gene: -
abundance: few

CDR3aa: CSVGMNTEAFF
CDR3nt: TGCAGCGTTGGGATGAACACTGAAGCTTTCTTT
v_gene: TRBV29-1
j_gene: TRBJ1-1
d_gene: -
abundance: many

CDR3aa: CSAIRGMGGEPYEQYF
CDR3nt: TGCAGTGCCATTCGGGGGATGGGGGGTGAGCCTTACGAGCAGTACTTC
v_gene: TRBV20-1
j_gene: TRBJ2-7
d_gene: -
abundance: -

CDR3aa: CSARGDPGTDFGNQPQHF
CDR3nt: TGCAGTGCTAGAGGCGATCCCGGGACTGATTTCGGAAATCAGCCCCAGCATTTT
v_gene: TRBV20-1
j_gene: TRBJ1-5
d_gene: -
abundance: once

CDR3aa: CASSVQGAPTDTQYF
CDR3nt: TGCGCCAGCAGCGTCCAGGGGGCCCCCACAGATACGCAGTATTTT
v_gene: TRBV5-1
j_gene: TRBJ2-3
d_gene: TRBD1
abundance: many

CDR3aa: CASSQTYGPFDEQFF
CDR3nt: TGTGCCAGCAGCCAAACCTACGGGCCGTTCGATGAGCAGTTCTTC
v_gene: TRBV7-2
j_gene: TRBJ2-1
d_gene: -
abundance: -

CDR3aa: CASSPIGDTQYF
CDR3nt: TGTGCCAGCAGCCCTATAGGGGATACGCAGTATTTT
v_gene: TRBV9
j_gene: TRBJ2-3
d_gene: -
abundance: once

CDR3aa: CASSFGTAGDEQFF
CDR3nt: TGTGCCAGCAGCTTTGGGACCGCCGGCGATGAGCAGTTCTTC
v_gene: TRBV11-2
j_gene: TRBJ2-1
d_gene: -
abundance: few

CDR3aa: CASSPQTGRTLHF
CDR3nt: TGTGCCAGCAGCCCACAAACGGGTAGGACCCTCCACTTT
v_gene: TRBV7-2
j_gene: TRBJ1-6
d_gene: -
abundance: few

CDR3aa: CASSFLESADTQYF
CDR3nt: TGTGCCAGCAGCTTTCTCGAATCGGCAGATACGCAGTATTTT
v_gene: TRBV5-5
j_gene: TRBJ2-3
d_gene: -
abundance: few

CDR3aa: CASSLAVGRNQPQHF
CDR3nt: TGTGCCAGCAGCTTAGCGGTGGGACGCAATCAGCCCCAGCATTTT
v_gene: TRBV7-2
j_gene: TRBJ1-5
d_gene: -
abundance: -

CDR3aa: CASSTGTGYNEQYF
CDR3nt: TGTGCCAGCAGTACCGGGACAGGGTATAACGAGCAGTACTTC
v_gene: TRBV12-3/TRBV12-4
j_gene: TRBJ2-7
d_gene: TRBD1
abundance: once

CDR3aa: CSARAIIIPGQGTGANVLTF
CDR3nt: TGCAGTGCTAGAGCCATAATAATACCGGGACAGGGAACTGGGGCCAACGTCCTGACTTTC
v_gene: TRBV20-1
j_gene: TRBJ2-6
d_gene: TRBD1
abundance: -

CDR3aa: CASSYSRVNTEAFF
CDR3nt: TGTGCCAGCAGTTACTCGCGGGTAAACACTGAAGCTTTCTTT
v_gene: TRBV6-6
j_gene: TRBJ1-1
d_gene: -
abundance: few

CDR3aa: CASSYTPQTGWGTNTQYF
CDR3nt: TGTGCCAGCAGTTACACCCCACAGACAGGGTGGGGCACAAATACGCAGTATTTT
v_gene: TRBV6-2/TRBV6-3
j_gene: TRBJ2-3
d_gene: TRBD1
abundance: few

CDR3aa: CASSIAGQGKADTQYF
CDR3nt: TGTGCCAGCAGCATCGCGGGACAGGGGAAAGCCGATACGCAGTATTTT
v_gene: TRBV11-2
j_gene: TRBJ2-3
d_gene: TRBD1
abundance: few

CDR3aa: CASSYKLAGGRVETQYF
CDR3nt: TGTGCCAGCAGTTACAAATTAGCGGGGGGCCGGGTGGAGACCCAGTACTTC
v_gene: TRBV6-6
j_gene: TRBJ2-5
d_gene: TRBD2
abundance: -

CDR3aa: CASSLQGIGELFF
CDR3nt: TGTGCCAGCAGTCTACAGGGGATCGGGGAGCTGTTTTTT
v_gene: TRBV27
j_gene: TRBJ2-2
d_gene: TRBD1
abundance: -

CDR3aa: CASSMAMENGVYGYTF
CDR3nt: TGTGCCAGTAGTATGGCCATGGAGAACGGGGTCTATGGCTACACCTTC
v_gene: TRBV19
j_gene: TRBJ1-2
d_gene: -
abundance: few

CDR3aa: CASSLRLAGGFDEQFF
CDR3nt: TGTGCCAGCAGCTTGCGACTAGCGGGGGGATTCGATGAGCAGTTCTTC
v_gene: TRBV7-2
j_gene: TRBJ2-1
d_gene: TRBD2
abundance: -

CDR3aa: CAAGLTANTEAFF
CDR3nt: TGTGCCGCAGGGTTGACAGCCAACACTGAAGCTTTCTTT
v_gene: TRBV12-3/TRBV12-4
j_gene: TRBJ1-1
d_gene: -
abundance: -

CDR3aa: CASSLRAGQYTEAFF
CDR3nt: TGTGCCAGCAGCTTAAGGGCGGGACAATACACTGAAGCTTTCTTT
v_gene: TRBV7-2
j_gene: TRBJ1-1
d_gene: -
abundance: few

CDR3aa: CASSPQVGAYEQYF
CDR3nt: TGTGCCAGCAGCCCACAGGTGGGGGCCTACGAGCAGTACTTC
v_gene: TRBV4-2
j_gene: TRBJ2-7
d_gene: -
abundance: -

CDR3aa: CASSQYGDQPQHF
CDR3nt: TGTGCCAGCAGCCAATACGGCGATCAGCCCCAGCATTTT
v_gene: TRBV7-9
j_gene: TRBJ1-5
d_gene: -
abundance: -

CDR3aa: CASSLGRKGANYGYTF
CDR3nt: TGTGCCAGCAGCTTAGGCAGGAAGGGGGCTAACTATGGCTACACCTTC
v_gene: TRBV7-8
j_gene: TRBJ1-2
d_gene: -
abundance: -

CDR3aa: CASSFGQPQHF
CDR3nt: TGTGCCAGCAGTTTCGGTCAGCCCCAGCATTTT
v_gene: TRBV12-3/TRBV12-4
j_gene: TRBJ1-5
d_gene: -
abundance: many

CDR3aa: CASSFNREKETQYF
CDR3nt: TGTGCCAGCAGCTTTAACCGGGAGAAAGAGACCCAGTACTTC
v_gene: TRBV7-2
j_gene: TRBJ2-5
d_gene: -
abundance: few

CDR3aa: CASSAVTGGRSNQPQHF
CDR3nt: TGTGCCAGCAGTGCGGTGACAGGGGGTCGGAGCAATCAGCCCCAGCATTTT
v_gene: TRBV2
j_gene: TRBJ1-5
d_gene: TRBD1
abundance: few

CDR3aa: CASSPSGGYEQYF
CDR3nt: TGTGCCAGCAGCCCTAGCGGGGGGTACGAGCAGTACTTC
v_gene: TRBV7-6
j_gene: TRBJ2-7
d_gene: TRBD2
abundance: -

CDR3aa: CASSYDPEGPRNTEAFF
CDR3nt: TGTGCCAGCAGTTACGATCCGGAGGGGCCCCGGAACACTGAAGCTTTCTTT
v_gene: TRBV6-2/TRBV6-3
j_gene: TRBJ1-1
d_gene: -
abundance: -

CDR3aa: CASSFRDGYNEQFF
CDR3nt: TGTGCCAGCAGCTTCCGGGACGGATACAATGAGCAGTTCTTC
v_gene: TRBV7-2
j_gene: TRBJ2-1
d_gene: -
abundance: few

CDR3aa: CASRRDSHTEAFF
CDR3nt: TGTGCCAGCAGGAGGGACAGCCACACTGAAGCTTTCTTT
v_gene: TRBV6-5
j_gene: TRBJ1-1
d_gene: TRBD1
abundance: -

CDR3aa: CASSLAQAGELFF
CDR3nt: TGCGCCAGCAGCCTGGCCCAGGCCGGGGAGCTGTTTTTT
v_gene: TRBV5-1
j_gene: TRBJ2-2
d_gene: -
abundance: few

CDR3aa: CASSYAGTANEKLFF
CDR3nt: TGTGCCAGCAGCTATGCCGGGACGGCTAATGAAAAACTGTTTTTT
v_gene: TRBV12-3/TRBV12-4
j_gene: TRBJ1-4
d_gene: -
abundance: few

CDR3aa: CASSLSIRGETQYF
CDR3nt: TGTGCCAGCAGTTTATCGATCCGTGGGGAGACCCAGTACTTC
v_gene: TRBV27
j_gene: TRBJ2-5
d_gene: -
abundance: -